The subject of this entry is one T cell receptor (beta chain). This clone occurred a few times. Its antigen is still unknown. It has no much larger one-base neighbor in the sample; base qualities were not kept. This sample was taken from a study of T cell changes during pregnancy in multiple sclerosis (dated by TCRdb to about 2019). As for the study more broadly: The study examined how the T cell repertoire changed over the course of pregnancy in women with multiple sclerosis.

The CDR3 starts with the cysteine, ends with the phenylalanine, and has 14 residues. Only the CDR3 portion is preserved as DNA: 42 bases, with reading frame beginning at the first base. V and J lose 6 bases and 4 bases, and a span of 16 bases separates them. CDR1 is given as LNHDA and CDR2 as SQIVND, both from the germline V gene (reference sequence). The receptor library was made with the immunoSEQ multiplex PCR assay. TCRdb obtained this table from immuneACCESS and retained in-frame rearrangements with V and J assigned. These tables miss some clones; where compared with another copy, unresolved V genes account for less than half of the shortfall, and the remainder is unexplained. The sample table records 40,000 or so clones; 85% to 95% of these occur just once. Around 0.39% of the sample is in the top ten clones.

The TCR was taken from a female donor in good health, enrolled as a control in a pregnancy study. The chain joins TRBV19 to TRBJ2-7; possibly the D gene is TRBD1, per 5 matching bases. Sequenced material: CD4+ T cells from peripheral blood mononuclear cells, taken in the third trimester of pregnancy. The DNA sequence follows: TGTGCCAGTAGCGACAGATACACGAGTTACGAGCAGTACTTC. Translated, it gives CASSDRYTSYEQYF. Here the CDR3 is joined to the reference TRBV19 and TRBJ2-7 genes, and the full variable domain is: DGGITQSPKYLFRKEGQNVTLSCEQNLNHDAMYWYRQDPGQGLRLIYYSQIVNDFQKGDIAEGYSVSREKKESFPLTVTSAQKNPTAFYLCASSDRYTSYEQYFGPGTRLTVT.